These 28 T cell receptor beta chains originate from one sample sequenced in a study of CD8+ T cells in alopecia areata. The treatment was: oral pan-JAK inhibitor, 5-10 mg twice daily. TCR sequencing used cDNA made by reverse transcription of extracted RNA. The table came from immunoSEQ multiplex PCR; TCRdb's copy has only in-frame clones and leaves some out. The sample has approximately 300,000 clones, roughly 64% seen once. The sequenced sample was CD4+ T cells sorted from blood, obtained at week 24, from a patient treated with tofacitinib. These TCRs come from a human donor with alopecia areata.

This clone came up a few times. The genes are TRBV29-1 and TRBJ1-2; D ambiguous. The CDR3 runs to 14 residues. The V gene's germline CDR1 is SQVTM and CDR2 ANQGSEA. V lost 4 bases, J lost 2 bases, and 14 bases lay in between. CDR3 in amino acids: CSVADTRSNYGYTF. In DNA form, the CDR3 reads TGCAGCGTTGCCGATACGCGGTCGAACTATGGCTACACCTTC.

This clone showed up just a few times. The rearrangement uses TRBV5-1 and TRBJ2-2; no clear D. Germline V gene lookup returns CDR1 SGHRS and CDR2 YFSETQ. V was clipped by 0 bases and J by 6 bases, with 6 bases between them. The CDR3 is 13 amino acids. CDR3 region: CASSLDVSGELFF. The CDR3 nucleotides are TGCGCCAGCAGCTTGGATGTCTCCGGGGAGCTGTTTTTT.

This clone was observed a single time. The chain uses TRBV4-2 and TRBJ1-2; D is ambiguous. CDR1 and CDR2 (germline): LGHNA, YNFKEQ. V gave up 1 base and J gave up 8 bases, with 8 bases separating them. The length of the CDR3 is 12 residues. CDR3 region: CASSQAGMGYTF. The CDR3 coding sequence is TGTGCCAGCAGCCAAGCGGGAATGGGCTACACCTTC.

J is TRBJ2-1 and V is TRBV6-5; 8 bases are a match to TRBD1. J gave up 3 bases and V 6 bases, and 7 bases lay outside the gene matches. Germline-derived CDR1 and CDR2 are MNHEY and SVGAGI. The CDR3 has 15 amino acids. The CDR3 sequence is CASRGGQGFYNEQFF. CDR3 bases: TGTGCCAGCAGAGGCGGACAGGGCTTCTACAATGAGCAGTTCTTC.

Written as DNA, the CDR3 is TGTGCCAGCAGCTCTACGAGCTCTGGGGCCAACGTCCTGACTTTC. Its translation: CASSSTSSGANVLTF. J is TRBJ2-6 and V is TRBV6-5; no clear D. There are 15 residues in the CDR3. V was clipped by 6 bases and J by 0 bases, with 9 bases between them. CDR1 is MNHEY, CDR2 SVGAGI, per germline.

This chain links TRBV6-5 with TRBJ2-2; no clear D. The germline gives CDR1 MNHEY, CDR2 SVGAGI. CDR3 length: 16 amino acids. V lost 4 bases and J 0 bases, leaving 12 bases between the germline ends. The CDR3 bases are TGTGCCAGCAGTTCCCCGGGCGGTCCGAACACCGGGGAGCTGTTTTTT. It codes for CASSSPGGPNTGELFF.

The rearrangement joins TRBV6-1 to TRBJ2-2; D unresolved. CDR3 length equals 14 residues. Trimming took off 4 bases at V and 4 bases at J, with 10 bases between the two ends. CDR1 MNHNS and CDR2 SASEGT come from the germline V gene. As DNA, the CDR3 is TGTGCCAGCAGTGTTTTGCACTCCACCGGGGAGCTGTTTTTT. As protein: CASSVLHSTGELFF.

This clone was seen once. The chain links TRBV7-9 to TRBJ2-3, with D perhaps TRBD1 (6 bases). Germline V lookup: CDR1 SEHNR, CDR2 FQNEAQ (reference sequence). The CDR3 has 15 amino acids. V was clipped by 1 base and J by 3 bases, with 11 bases between them. CDR3 nucleotide sequence: TGTGCCAGCAGCTTAGAACAGGGCCAGACAGATACGCAGTATTTT. Amino acids: CASSLEQGQTDTQYF.

Concerning this clone itself: This sample also contains other DNA sequences that code for the same CDR3. This chain connects TRBV9 to TRBJ2-3; 8 nucleotides agree with TRBD2. This CDR3 region has 13 residues. CDR1 is SGDLS, CDR2 YYNGEE, per germline. Losses at the gene ends were 0 bases for V and 6 bases for J; bases not matched to a gene: 0. For the CDR3, the DNA is TGTGCCAGCAGCGTAGGCGGGGGGGATACGCAGTATTTT. The encoded protein is CASSVGGGDTQYF.

This clone occurred once. This chain uses TRBV5-6 with TRBJ2-1; D is possibly TRBD2 (5 bases). The CDR3 sequence is 17 residues long. The V end was cut by 1 base, the J end by 0 bases, with 14 bases between. Germline CDR1 is SGHDT and CDR2 is YYEEEE. CDR3: CASSLMLALSSYNEQFF. The CDR3 bases are TGTGCCAGCAGCTTGATGTTAGCGCTGAGCTCCTACAATGAGCAGTTCTTC.

V gene TRBV7-6 combines with J gene TRBJ2-5; 12 bases fit TRBD1. V was pared by 5 bases and J by 6 bases, with 10 bases of the junction left unmatched. Germline-derived CDR1 and CDR2 are SGHVS and FNYEAQ. This CDR3 comprises 16 residues. The CDR3 DNA is TGTGCCAGCAGCGCTACGGGACAGGGGGCTGGAAAGACCCAGTACTTC. It translates to CASSATGQGAGKTQYF.

The V and J genes are TRBV7-9 and TRBJ2-2, with D possibly TRBD1 on 6 matching bases. V was cut by 1 base and J by 2 bases, with 14 bases left in between. Germline CDR1 is SEHNR and CDR2 is FQNEAQ (reference sequence). This CDR3 comprises 17 residues. The chain's CDR3 is CASSLGASTGNTGELFF. CDR3 DNA: TGTGCCAGCAGCTTAGGGGCTTCGACAGGAAACACCGGGGAGCTGTTTTTT. The full variable domain, its missing parts supplied by reference TRBV7-9 and TRBJ2-2, is DTGVSQNPRHKITKRGQNVTFRCDPISEHNRLYWYRQTLGQGPEFLTYFQNEAQLEKSRLLSDRFSAERPKGSFSTLEIQRTEQGDSAMYLCASSLGASTGNTGELFFGEGSRLTVL.

This rearrangement joins TRBV29-1 to TRBJ2-7; D is tentatively TRBD1 or TRBD2 (5 bases each). This CDR3 is 13 amino acids long. V dropped 7 bases and J dropped 4 bases, with 17 bases sitting between them. CDR1 is SQVTM and CDR2 is ANQGSEA in the germline V gene. In nucleotides, the CDR3 is TGCAGCGCCAACCCTGGTGGGGGATACGAGCAGTACTTC. Its translation: CSANPGGGYEQYF.

This clone showed up just a few times. The genes are TRBV25-1 and TRBJ2-5; D is unclear. Trimming stripped 0 bases from V and 3 bases from J, with 11 bases between. Germline V gene lookup returns CDR1 MGHDK and CDR2 SYGVNS. There are 15 residues in the CDR3. Here the CDR3 DNA reads TGTGCCAGCAGTGAATATTCAGGCCAAGAAGAGACCCAGTACTTC. Its translation is CASSEYSGQEETQYF. Drawing the rest from reference TRBV25-1 and TRBJ2-5, the complete variable domain is EADIYQTPRYLVIGTGKKITLECSQTMGHDKMYWYQQDPGMELHLIHYSYGVNSTEKGDLSSESTVSRIRTEHFPLTLESARPSHTSQYLCASSEYSGQEETQYFGPGTRLLVL.

The chain has TRBV29-1 and TRBJ2-1; D tentatively reads TRBD1 or TRBD2 (5 bases each). V lost 2 bases to trimming and J lost 8 bases, with 19 bases between them. Germline V gene data show CDR1 as SQVTM and CDR2 as ANQGSEA. The CDR3 is made up of 15 amino acids. The CDR3 DNA follows: TGCAGCGTTGAACGATCTGGGGGAGATTGGGATGAGCAGTTCTTC. It is translated as CSVERSGGDWDEQFF.

This clone was seen a handful of times. V gene TRBV18 combines with J gene TRBJ2-7; no reliable D call. Trimming cost V 3 bases and J 2 bases, with 8 bases left between them. This CDR3 region has 13 residues. The germline V gene has CDR1 KGHSH and CDR2 LQKENI. The CDR3 DNA reads TGTGCCAGCTCACCCCTAGGGACCTACGAGCAGTACTTC. Encoded protein: CASSPLGTYEQYF.

The rearrangement joins TRBV4-2 to TRBJ2-1; D tentatively fits TRBD1 or TRBD2 (5 bases each). Germline CDR1 and CDR2: LGHNA and YNFKEQ. CDR3 size: 15 residues. V dropped 8 bases and J dropped 4 bases, with 18 bases sitting between them. In DNA form, the CDR3 reads TGTGCCAGCGGAGACCGGACTGGGGGATACAATGAGCAGTTCTTC. It translates to CASGDRTGGYNEQFF.

The J gene is TRBJ1-2, the V gene TRBV7-2; the D is unclear. From germline, CDR1 is SGHTA and CDR2 FQGNSA. V was pared by 5 bases and J by 1 base, with 14 bases between. CDR3 size: 15 residues. CDR3 sequence (DNA): TGTGCCAGCAGCCACGGGGTACTACGTAACTATGGCTACACCTTC. As protein: CASSHGVLRNYGYTF.

The CDR3 loop reads CASTRTGSGSPLHF. As DNA, the CDR3 is TGTGCCAGCACTAGGACAGGATCTGGTTCACCCCTCCACTTT. The V gene is TRBV6-5, the J gene TRBJ1-6; 7 nucleotides match TRBD1. Germline V gene sequence: CDR1 MNHEY, CDR2 SVGAGI. The CDR3 is made up of 14 amino acids. V lost 7 bases and J lost 9; bases outside the gene matches: 9.

The CDR3, as DNA: TGTGCCAGCAGCTTAGCGCGAGGGAGCGCTGAAGCTTTCTTT. It codes for CASSLARGSAEAFF. This rearrangement joins TRBV7-8 to TRBJ1-1; D ambiguous. The CDR3 totals 14 residues. Trimming took off 0 bases at V and 6 bases at J, with 11 bases between the two ends. Per the germline V gene, CDR1 is SGHVS and CDR2 is FQNEAQ.

V gene TRBV28 combines with J gene TRBJ2-7; 9 bases fit TRBD1. The CDR3 spans 13 residues. Germline trimming cut 9 bases from V and 2 bases from J; bases unmatched to any gene: 5. The germline V gene has CDR1 MDHEN and CDR2 SYDVKM. The CDR3 loop is CASHRDRAYEQYF. CDR3 bases: TGTGCCAGTCACCGGGACAGGGCCTACGAGCAGTACTTC.

CDR3 residues: CSVKGRLGEKLFF. The CDR3 DNA reads TGCAGCGTTAAAGGCAGGCTGGGTGAAAAACTGTTTTTT. The chain recombines TRBV29-1 with TRBJ1-4; D gene unclear. Germline V gene sequence: CDR1 SQVTM, CDR2 ANQGSEA. This CDR3 has 13 residues. With 5 bases removed from V and 7 bases from J, the gap between germline ends came to 14 bases.

The V call is TRBV29-1, the J call TRBJ1-4, with D unresolved. Germline V lookup: CDR1 SQVTM, CDR2 ANQGSEA. The CDR3 runs to 13 residues. V shed 4 bases and J shed 3 bases, with 9 bases lying between them. The CDR3 bases are TGCAGCGTTGGAGGGAGGCCTAATGAAAAACTGTTTTTT. Residues: CSVGGRPNEKLFF. The full variable domain, its missing parts supplied by reference TRBV29-1 and TRBJ1-4, is SAVISQKPSRDICQRGTSLTIQCQVDSQVTMMFWYRQQPGQSLTLIATANQGSEATYESGFVIDKFPISRPNLTFSTLTVSNMSPEDSSIYLCSVGGRPNEKLFFGSGTQLSVL.

The rearrangement links TRBV25-1 to TRBJ1-2, with D possibly being TRBD1 (5 bases). From germline, CDR1 is MGHDK and CDR2 SYGVNS. The CDR3 loop spans 12 amino acids. Trimming left V 5 bases short and J 2 bases short, with 6 bases between. The CDR3 sequence is CASSSGNYGYTF. The CDR3 DNA follows: TGTGCCAGCAGTTCAGGGAACTATGGCTACACCTTC.

The V gene is TRBV6-6, the J gene TRBJ2-5; no definite D call. This CDR3 is built from 15 residues. V lost 8 bases, J lost 5 bases, and 21 bases lay in between. Germline V lookup: CDR1 MNHNY, CDR2 SVGAGI (reference sequence). As DNA, the CDR3 is TGTGCCAGCCTCCCGCGACTGGTCGGGTGGGAGACCCAGTACTTC. It yields the protein CASLPRLVGWETQYF.

V and J are TRBV30 and TRBJ2-2; unclear D gene. Trimming shortened V by 1 base and J by 8 bases, and 14 bases separated the two germline ends. CDR3 length: 14 amino acids. Germline CDR1 reads GTSNPN; CDR2 reads SVGIG (reference sequence). The CDR3 loop is CAWSAGKLAGELFF. CDR3 coding DNA: TGTGCCTGGAGTGCTGGCAAACTGGCTGGGGAGCTGTTTTTT. The whole variable domain, filled in from reference TRBV30 and TRBJ2-2, reads SQTIHQWPATLVQPVGSPLSLECTVEGTSNPNLYWYRQAAGRGLQLLFYSVGIGQISSEVPQNLSASRPQDRQFILSSKKLLLSDSGFYLCAWSAGKLAGELFFGEGSRLTVL.

This chain joins TRBV13 and TRBJ2-6; unclear D gene. Between the trimmed V and J ends, which lost 5 bases and 0 bases, there was a span of 5 bases. The CDR3 length is 14 residues. Germline V lookup: CDR1 PRHDT, CDR2 FYEKMQ (reference sequence). The CDR3 DNA follows: TGTGCCAGCAGCCAGAACTCTGGGGCCAACGTCCTGACTTTC. Protein sequence: CASSQNSGANVLTF.

This chain joins TRBV2 and TRBJ2-7; a weak D match, TRBD1 (7 bases). The CDR3 runs to 14 residues. Germline lookup yields CDR1 SNHLY and CDR2 FYNNEI. Trimming cost V 7 bases and J 5 bases, with 18 bases left between them. Written as DNA, the CDR3 is TGTGCCAGCACCCTGGAGGGGCAGGGGGACGAGCAGTACTTC. This encodes CASTLEGQGDEQYF.